Listed below are T cell receptor beta chains from one sample, sequenced in a study of PD-1 blockade in mismatch repair-deficient tumors. The protocol was immunoSEQ multiplex PCR, while the TCRdb copy is restricted to in-frame clones and leaves out a portion. The sample holds about 51,000 clones, about 84% seen once. The material was peripheral blood, obtained less than 21 weeks after starting pembrolizumab. These receptors all stem from an adult with mismatch repair-deficient cancer. CDR3s include the opening cysteine and the closing phenylalanine or tryptophan. A D gene is named only where the DNA matches it firmly. Clone size is stated in some rows and not others, as once, few, many or a class when expanded.

V gene	D gene	clone size	J gene	CDR3 protein	CDR3 DNA
TRBV27	TRBD1	NA	TRBJ1-1	CASSFKGTGVNTEAFF	TGTGCCAGCAGTTTTAAGGGGACAGGGGTGAACACTGAAGCTTTCTTT
TRBV19	NA	NA	TRBJ2-2	CASIPGEVGTGELFF	TGTGCCAGTATCCCAGGGGAGGTAGGCACCGGGGAGCTGTTTTTT
TRBV27	NA	once	TRBJ2-2	CASRLGANTGELFF	TGTGCCAGCCGGTTGGGAGCGAACACCGGGGAGCTGTTTTTT
TRBV9	NA	NA	TRBJ2-1	CASSAMGDEQFF	TGTGCCAGCAGCGCTATGGGGGATGAGCAGTTCTTC
TRBV13	TRBD1	NA	TRBJ2-1	CASSRDRAYNEQFF	TGTGCCAGCAGCCGGGACAGGGCCTACAATGAGCAGTTCTTC
TRBV30	NA	once	TRBJ2-3	CAWTSFYSTDTQYF	TGTGCCTGGACGAGCTTCTACAGCACAGATACGCAGTATTTT
TRBV29-1	NA	NA	TRBJ2-5	CSVALGAGETQYF	TGCAGCGTTGCGTTGGGCGCTGGGGAGACCCAGTACTTC
TRBV7-9	TRBD1	NA	TRBJ2-3	CASSYSGQPTDTQYF	TGTGCCAGCAGCTACTCGGGACAGCCCACAGATACGCAGTATTTT
TRBV27	NA	NA	TRBJ2-2	CASSRTGTGELFF	TGTGCCAGCAGCCGAACAGGCACCGGGGAGCTGTTTTTT
TRBV12-5	NA	few	TRBJ1-4	CASGLDRLDEKLFF	TGTGCTAGTGGTTTGGACAGACTCGATGAAAAACTGTTTTTT
TRBV30	NA	once	TRBJ1-3	CAWTRGDTLHSGNTIYF	TGTGCCTGGACCCGAGGGGACACCTTGCACTCTGGAAACACCATATATTTT
TRBV9	TRBD1	NA	TRBJ1-2	CASSVDRANRDNYGYTF	TGTGCCAGCAGCGTGGACAGGGCGAATAGGGATAACTATGGCTACACCTTC
TRBV12-5	NA	once	TRBJ2-1	CASGLLAFKGSYNEQFF	TGTGCTAGTGGTTTGTTAGCGTTCAAGGGGTCCTACAATGAGCAGTTCTTC
TRBV5-1	NA	NA	TRBJ1-2	CASSSRTGQYSSYTF	TGTGCCAGCAGCTCGCGCACGGGACAATATTCAAGCTACACCTTC
TRBV5-6	NA	NA	TRBJ2-7	CASSMSAASYEQYF	TGTGCCAGCAGCATGTCCGCGGCCTCCTACGAGCAGTACTTC
TRBV5-2	NA	NA	TRBJ2-1	CASSPAQFLEQFF	TGTGCCAGCAGCCCTGCACAGTTTCTTGAGCAGTTCTTC
TRBV9	TRBD1	NA	TRBJ1-2	CASSLQTGGYGYTF	TGTGCCAGCAGCCTACAGACAGGGGGCTATGGCTACACCTTC
TRBV11-3	NA	NA	TRBJ1-2	CASSLEAHATGYTF	TGTGCCAGCAGCTTAGAGGCCCACGCAACTGGCTACACCTTC
TRBV6-1	NA	NA	TRBJ1-1	CASSEGRILEAFF	TGTGCCAGCAGTGAAGGGAGAATTTTGGAAGCTTTCTTT
TRBV23-1	NA	once	TRBJ1-5	CASSHVPHNQPQHF	TGCGCCAGCAGTCATGTCCCGCACAATCAGCCCCAGCATTTT
TRBV13	NA	NA	TRBJ1-1	CASSVGEEAFF	TGTGCCAGCAGCGTGGGGGAAGAAGCTTTCTTT
TRBV27	NA	once	TRBJ2-7	CASSSLSPYEQYF	TGTGCCAGCAGTTCCCTCTCCCCCTACGAGCAGTACTTC
TRBV14	NA	few	TRBJ2-7	CASSQGTIASTRQYF	TGTGCCAGCAGCCAAGGGACTATTGCGAGTACGAGGCAGTACTTC
TRBV9	NA	NA	TRBJ1-2	CASSVEETPRDGYTF	TGTGCCAGCAGCGTAGAGGAGACCCCCCGAGATGGCTACACCTTC
TRBV7-2	NA	NA	TRBJ2-5	CASSLEGRVETQYF	TGTGCCAGCAGCTTAGAGGGCAGGGTCGAGACCCAGTACTTC
TRBV5-5	NA	NA	TRBJ1-1	CASSLRPGYTNTEAFF	TGTGCCAGCAGCTTGAGGCCGGGGTATACTAACACTGAAGCTTTCTTT
TRBV19	NA	NA	TRBJ1-1	CASSTREDTEAFF	TGTGCCAGTAGTACCAGGGAGGACACTGAAGCTTTCTTT
TRBV7-9	TRBD1	NA	TRBJ2-7	CASSFSGGSYEQYF	TGTGCCAGCAGTTTTTCAGGGGGCAGCTACGAGCAGTACTTC
TRBV19	TRBD1	NA	TRBJ2-7	CASSSDRGPYEQYF	TGTGCCAGTAGTAGTGACAGGGGACCCTACGAGCAGTACTTC
TRBV19	TRBD1	NA	TRBJ2-6	CASSIDDRGAGANVLTF	TGTGCCAGTAGTATAGATGACAGGGGGGCTGGGGCCAACGTCCTGACTTTC
TRBV27	NA	NA	TRBJ1-5	CASSFSGTENQPQHF	TGTGCCAGCAGTTTCTCCGGGACCGAAAATCAGCCCCAGCATTTT
TRBV6-5	NA	NA	TRBJ1-1	CASSLRRRGEAFF	TGTGCCAGCAGTCTCCGGAGGAGGGGTGAAGCTTTCTTT
TRBV28	NA	NA	TRBJ2-7	CASLGGGAYEQYF	TGTGCCAGCCTAGGAGGGGGGGCCTACGAGCAGTACTTC
TRBV7-2	TRBD1	once	TRBJ1-5	CASSRFRQGVVGNQPQHF	TGTGCCAGCAGCCGTTTCAGACAGGGAGTAGTAGGCAATCAGCCCCAGCATTTT
TRBV9	NA	NA	TRBJ2-1	CASSGAGLDRSYNEQFF	TGTGCCAGCAGCGGAGCGGGACTCGACAGGTCTTACAATGAGCAGTTCTTC
TRBV6-6	NA	NA	TRBJ1-1	CASSSGGTEAFF	TGTGCCAGCAGTTCTGGGGGGACTGAAGCTTTCTTT
TRBV10-1	NA	NA	TRBJ1-2	CASSGYRDYGYTF	TGCGCCAGCAGTGGGTACAGGGACTATGGCTACACCTTC
TRBV19	NA	once	TRBJ1-4	CASSMGSSNEKLFF	TGTGCCAGTAGTATGGGGTCTTCTAATGAAAAACTGTTTTTT
TRBV25-1	NA	NA	TRBJ1-4	CASSGTSATNEKLFF	TGTGCCAGCAGTGGTACCTCTGCAACTAATGAAAAACTGTTTTTT
TRBV6-1	NA	NA	TRBJ2-7	CASSETRPSYEQYF	TGTGCCAGCAGTGAGACGAGGCCCTCCTACGAGCAGTACTTC
TRBV6-5	NA	NA	TRBJ1-2	CASSPRGRQLYGYTF	TGTGCCAGCAGCCCCCGGGGCCGCCAGCTCTATGGCTACACCTTC
TRBV18	TRBD1	NA	TRBJ2-3	CASSPRTAKQGGFAQYF	TGTGCCAGCTCACCCCGAACCGCAAAACAGGGGGGCTTTGCGCAGTATTTT
TRBV5-1	NA	NA	TRBJ2-5	CASSLPKGNGETQYF	TGCGCCAGCAGCCTCCCGAAGGGGAACGGGGAGACCCAGTACTTC
TRBV28	TRBD1	few	TRBJ1-4	CASRYLGTGHEKLFF	TGTGCCAGCAGGTACTTAGGGACAGGGCATGAAAAACTGTTTTTT
TRBV5-6	TRBD2	NA	TRBJ2-2	CASSFRAGGNTGELFF	TGTGCCAGCAGCTTCCGAGCGGGAGGCAACACCGGGGAGCTGTTTTTT
TRBV11-2	NA	NA	TRBJ2-1	CASSSDRGDLQASGNEQFF	TGTGCCAGCAGCTCCGATAGGGGGGACCTGCAGGCTAGCGGCAATGAGCAGTTCTTC
TRBV21-1	NA	NA	TRBJ1-2	CASSKVSPGKSPYGYTF	TGTGCCAGCAGCAAGGTTAGCCCAGGGAAAAGCCCCTATGGCTACACCTTC
TRBV7-6	TRBD1	NA	TRBJ1-3	CASSRGQGEVHTIYF	TGTGCCAGCAGCCGGGGACAGGGAGAAGTTCACACCATATATTTT
TRBV7-6	TRBD2	NA	TRBJ2-3	CASSFPGGGGDTQYF	TGTGCCAGCAGCTTTCCGGGAGGCGGGGGAGATACGCAGTATTTT
TRBV29-1	NA	once	TRBJ2-7	CSVMTGIYEQYF	TGCAGCGTCATGACAGGAATCTACGAGCAGTACTTC
TRBV25-1	NA	few	TRBJ2-7	CASSTQGFEQYF	TGTGCCAGCAGTACACAGGGTTTCGAGCAGTACTTC
TRBV7-3	NA	NA	TRBJ2-3	CASSLTREDTQYF	TGTGCCAGCAGCTTAACGAGAGAAGATACGCAGTATTTT